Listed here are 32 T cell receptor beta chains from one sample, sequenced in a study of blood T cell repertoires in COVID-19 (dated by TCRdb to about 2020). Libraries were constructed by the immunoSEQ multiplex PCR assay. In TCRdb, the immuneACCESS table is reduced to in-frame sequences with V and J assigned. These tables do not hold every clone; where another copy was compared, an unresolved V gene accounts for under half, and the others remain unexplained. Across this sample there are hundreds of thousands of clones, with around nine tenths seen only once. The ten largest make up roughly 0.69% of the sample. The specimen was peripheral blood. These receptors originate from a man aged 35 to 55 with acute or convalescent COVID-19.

CDR3 region: CASSLVRDTNTGELFF. In nucleotides, the CDR3 is TGTGCCAGCAGCTTAGTTCGGGACACTAACACCGGGGAGCTGTTTTTT. The V gene is TRBV7-8, the J gene TRBJ2-2; D is possibly TRBD1 (6 bases). With 1 base removed from V and 2 bases from J, the gap between germline ends came to 11 bases. CDR1 is SGHVS, CDR2 FQNEAQ, per germline. The CDR3 extends over 16 amino acids. The full variable domain, with the rest looked up from reference TRBV7-8 and TRBJ2-2, is GAGVSQSPRYKVAKRGQDVALRCDPISGHVSLFWYQQALGQGPEFLTYFQNEAQLDKSGLPSDRFFAERPEGSVSTLKIQRTQQEDSAVYLCASSLVRDTNTGELFFGEGSRLTVL.

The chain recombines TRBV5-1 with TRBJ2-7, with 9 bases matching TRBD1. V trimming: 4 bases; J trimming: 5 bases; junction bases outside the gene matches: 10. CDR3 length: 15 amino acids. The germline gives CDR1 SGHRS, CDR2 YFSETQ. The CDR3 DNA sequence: TGCGCCAGCAGCCGTCTGGGACAGGGTAGCCACGAGCAGTACTTC. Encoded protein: CASSRLGQGSHEQYF.

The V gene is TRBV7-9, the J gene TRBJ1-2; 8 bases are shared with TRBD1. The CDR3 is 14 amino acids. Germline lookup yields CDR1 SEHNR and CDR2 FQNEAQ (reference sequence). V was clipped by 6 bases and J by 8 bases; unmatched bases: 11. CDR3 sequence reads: CASSSGQGQGGYTF. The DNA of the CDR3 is TGTGCCAGCAGTTCTGGACAGGGCCAGGGGGGCTACACCTTC.

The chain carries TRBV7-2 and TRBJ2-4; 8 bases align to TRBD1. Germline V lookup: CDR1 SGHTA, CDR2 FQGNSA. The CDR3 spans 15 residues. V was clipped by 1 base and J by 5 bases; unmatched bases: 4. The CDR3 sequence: CASSLGQGRENIQYF. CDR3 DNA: TGTGCCAGCAGCTTAGGACAGGGGCGGGAAAACATTCAGTACTTC.

CDR3 in DNA: TGCAGCGTTGTGGCGGCCTGGGACACCGGGGAGCTGTTTTTT. It is translated as CSVVAAWDTGELFF. The chain couples TRBV29-1 to TRBJ2-2, with D hard to call. Germline V lookup: CDR1 SQVTM, CDR2 ANQGSEA. With 4 bases removed from V and 3 bases from J, the gap between germline ends came to 12 bases. This CDR3 spans 14 amino acids.

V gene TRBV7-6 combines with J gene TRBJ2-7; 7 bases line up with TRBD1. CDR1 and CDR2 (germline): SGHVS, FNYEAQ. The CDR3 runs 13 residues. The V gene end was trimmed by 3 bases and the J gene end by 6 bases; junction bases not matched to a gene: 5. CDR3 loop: CASSFRQGREQYF. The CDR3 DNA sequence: TGTGCCAGCAGCTTCAGACAGGGACGCGAGCAGTACTTC.

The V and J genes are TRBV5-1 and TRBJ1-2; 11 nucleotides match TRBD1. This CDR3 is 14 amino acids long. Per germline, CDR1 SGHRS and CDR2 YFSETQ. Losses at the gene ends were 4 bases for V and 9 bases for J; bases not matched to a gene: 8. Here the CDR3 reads CASSPGQGEFSYTF. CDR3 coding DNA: TGCGCCAGCAGCCCGGGACAGGGGGAATTCAGCTACACCTTC.

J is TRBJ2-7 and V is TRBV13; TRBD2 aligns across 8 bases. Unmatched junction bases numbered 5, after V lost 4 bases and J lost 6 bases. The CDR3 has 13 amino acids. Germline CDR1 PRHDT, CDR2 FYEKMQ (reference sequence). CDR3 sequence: CASSSISGSEQYF. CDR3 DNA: TGTGCCAGCAGCTCGATAAGCGGGAGCGAGCAGTACTTC.

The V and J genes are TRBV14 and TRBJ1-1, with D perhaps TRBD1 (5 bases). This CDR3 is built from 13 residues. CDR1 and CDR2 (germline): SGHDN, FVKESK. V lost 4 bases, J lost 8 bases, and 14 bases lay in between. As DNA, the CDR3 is TGTGCCAGCAGCCGGGCCGGGGCGGGAGAAGCTTTCTTT. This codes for CASSRAGAGEAFF. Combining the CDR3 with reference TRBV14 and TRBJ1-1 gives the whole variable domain EAGVTQFPSHSVIEKGQTVTLRCDPISGHDNLYWYRRVMGKEIKFLLHFVKESKQDESGMPNNRFLAERTGGTYSTLKVQPAELEDSGVYFCASSRAGAGEAFFGQGTRLTVV.

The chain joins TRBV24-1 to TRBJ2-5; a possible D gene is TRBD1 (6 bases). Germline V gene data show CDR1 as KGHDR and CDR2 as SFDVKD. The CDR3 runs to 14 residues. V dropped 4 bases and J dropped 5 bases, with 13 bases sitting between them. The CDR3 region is CATSDPTGRETQYF. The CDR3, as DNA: TGTGCCACCAGTGACCCGACAGGTCGGGAGACCCAGTACTTC.

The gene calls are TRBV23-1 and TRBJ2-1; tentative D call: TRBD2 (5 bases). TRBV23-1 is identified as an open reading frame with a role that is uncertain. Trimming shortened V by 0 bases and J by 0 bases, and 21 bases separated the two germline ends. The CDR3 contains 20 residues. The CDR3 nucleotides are TGCGCCAGCAGTCAATCCGATTGGCACGTGTTCCGGGACTCCTACAATGAGCAGTTCTTC. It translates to CASSQSDWHVFRDSYNEQFF.

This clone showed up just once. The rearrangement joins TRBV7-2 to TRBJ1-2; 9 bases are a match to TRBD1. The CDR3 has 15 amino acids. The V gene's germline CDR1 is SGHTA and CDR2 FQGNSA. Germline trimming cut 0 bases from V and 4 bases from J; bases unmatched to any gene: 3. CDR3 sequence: CASSLAGQGPYGYTF. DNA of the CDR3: TGTGCCAGCAGCTTAGCCGGACAGGGGCCCTATGGCTACACCTTC.

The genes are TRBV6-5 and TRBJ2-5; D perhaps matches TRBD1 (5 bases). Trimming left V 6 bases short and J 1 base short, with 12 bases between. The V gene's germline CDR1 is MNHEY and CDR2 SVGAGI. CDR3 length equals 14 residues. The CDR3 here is CASSQGHLQETQYF. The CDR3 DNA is TGTGCCAGCAGCCAGGGCCATCTCCAAGAGACCCAGTACTTC.

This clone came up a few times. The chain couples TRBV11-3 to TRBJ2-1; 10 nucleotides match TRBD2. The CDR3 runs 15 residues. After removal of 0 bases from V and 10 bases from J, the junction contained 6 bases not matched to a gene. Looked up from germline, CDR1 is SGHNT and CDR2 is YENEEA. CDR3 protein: CASSLDGPSGGEQFF. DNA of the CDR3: TGTGCCAGCAGCTTAGATGGTCCTAGCGGGGGAGAGCAGTTCTTC.

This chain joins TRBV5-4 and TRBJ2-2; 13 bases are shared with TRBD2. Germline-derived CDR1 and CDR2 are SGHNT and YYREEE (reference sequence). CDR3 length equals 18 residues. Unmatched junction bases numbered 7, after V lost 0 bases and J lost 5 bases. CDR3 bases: TGTGCCAGCAGCTTGGACCCACTAGCGGGAGGGCCAACCGGGGAGCTGTTTTTT. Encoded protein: CASSLDPLAGGPTGELFF.

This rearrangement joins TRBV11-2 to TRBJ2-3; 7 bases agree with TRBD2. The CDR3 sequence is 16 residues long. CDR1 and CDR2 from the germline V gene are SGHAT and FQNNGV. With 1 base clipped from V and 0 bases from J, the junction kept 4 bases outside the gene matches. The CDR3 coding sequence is TGTGCCAGCAGCTTAGGCCCGGGACTAAGCACAGATACGCAGTATTTT. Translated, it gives CASSLGPGLSTDTQYF.

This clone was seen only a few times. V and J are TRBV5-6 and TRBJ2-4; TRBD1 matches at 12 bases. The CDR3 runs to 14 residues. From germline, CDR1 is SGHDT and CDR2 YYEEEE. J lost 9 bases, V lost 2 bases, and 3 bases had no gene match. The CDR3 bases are TGTGCCAGCAGCTTCGGGACAGGGGGCTCCATTCAGTACTTC. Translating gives CASSFGTGGSIQYF.

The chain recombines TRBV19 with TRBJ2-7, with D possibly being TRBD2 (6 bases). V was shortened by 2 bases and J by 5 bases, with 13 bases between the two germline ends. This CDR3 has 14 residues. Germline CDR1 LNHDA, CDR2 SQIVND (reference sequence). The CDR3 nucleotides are TGTGCCAGTAGTATAATGGGCGGGGCAAACGAGCAGTACTTC. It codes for CASSIMGGANEQYF. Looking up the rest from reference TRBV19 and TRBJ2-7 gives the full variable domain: DGGITQSPKYLFRKEGQNVTLSCEQNLNHDAMYWYRQDPGQGLRLIYYSQIVNDFQKGDIAEGYSVSREKKESFPLTVTSAQKNPTAFYLCASSIMGGANEQYFGPGTRLTVT.

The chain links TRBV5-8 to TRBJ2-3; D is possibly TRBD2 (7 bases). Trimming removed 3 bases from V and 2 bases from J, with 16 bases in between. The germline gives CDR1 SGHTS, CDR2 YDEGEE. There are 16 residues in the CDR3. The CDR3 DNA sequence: TGTGCCAGCAGCTCCGGCGGGGGCCCTTACACAGATACGCAGTATTTT. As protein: CASSSGGGPYTDTQYF.

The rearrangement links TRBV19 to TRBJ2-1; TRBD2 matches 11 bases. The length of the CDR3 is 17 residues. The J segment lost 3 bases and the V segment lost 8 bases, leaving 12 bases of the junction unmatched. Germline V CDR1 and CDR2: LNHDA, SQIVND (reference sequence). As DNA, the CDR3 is TGTGCCAGTCGGCCCGGCGAGGGACTAGCGGTCTACAATGAGCAGTTCTTC. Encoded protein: CASRPGEGLAVYNEQFF.

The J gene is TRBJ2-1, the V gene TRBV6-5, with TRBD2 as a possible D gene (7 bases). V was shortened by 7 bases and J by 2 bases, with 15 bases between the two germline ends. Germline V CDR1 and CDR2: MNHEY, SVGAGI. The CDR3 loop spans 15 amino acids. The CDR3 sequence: CASKGEGRTYNEQFF. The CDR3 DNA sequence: TGTGCCAGCAAGGGGGAGGGGCGAACCTACAATGAGCAGTTCTTC.

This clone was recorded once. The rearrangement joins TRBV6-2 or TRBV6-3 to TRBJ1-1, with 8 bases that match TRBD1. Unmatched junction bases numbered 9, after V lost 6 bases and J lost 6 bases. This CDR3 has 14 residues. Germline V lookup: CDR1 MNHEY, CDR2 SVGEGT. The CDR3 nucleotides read TGTGCCAGCAGCCGCAGGGGGCTAAGCGCTGAAGCTTTCTTT. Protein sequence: CASSRRGLSAEAFF.

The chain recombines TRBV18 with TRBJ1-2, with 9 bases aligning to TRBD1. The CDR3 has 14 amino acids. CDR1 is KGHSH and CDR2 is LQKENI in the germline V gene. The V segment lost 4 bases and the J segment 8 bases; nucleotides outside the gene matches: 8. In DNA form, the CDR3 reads TGTGCCAGCTCACGGGACAGGGTGGACGACGGCTACACCTTC. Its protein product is CASSRDRVDDGYTF.

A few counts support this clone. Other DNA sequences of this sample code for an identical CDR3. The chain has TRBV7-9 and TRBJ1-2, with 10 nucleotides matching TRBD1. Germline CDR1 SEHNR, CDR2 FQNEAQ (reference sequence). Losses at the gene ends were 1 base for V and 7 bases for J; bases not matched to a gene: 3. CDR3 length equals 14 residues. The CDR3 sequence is CASSLGQGAGGYTF. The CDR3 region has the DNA TGTGCCAGCAGCTTAGGACAGGGGGCCGGTGGCTACACCTTC.

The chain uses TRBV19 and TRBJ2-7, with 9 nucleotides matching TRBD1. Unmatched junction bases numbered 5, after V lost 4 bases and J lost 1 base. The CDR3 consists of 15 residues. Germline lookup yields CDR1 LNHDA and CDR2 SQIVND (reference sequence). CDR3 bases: TGTGCCAGTAGTAATCGGGACAGGGCATCCTACGAGCAGTACTTC. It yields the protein CASSNRDRASYEQYF.

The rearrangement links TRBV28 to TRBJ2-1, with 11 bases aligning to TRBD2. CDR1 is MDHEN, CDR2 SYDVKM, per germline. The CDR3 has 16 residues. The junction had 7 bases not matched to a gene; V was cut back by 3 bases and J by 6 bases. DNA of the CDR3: TGTGCCAGCAGTTTCCTACTAGCGGGAGAAGGCAATGAGCAGTTCTTC. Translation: CASSFLLAGEGNEQFF.

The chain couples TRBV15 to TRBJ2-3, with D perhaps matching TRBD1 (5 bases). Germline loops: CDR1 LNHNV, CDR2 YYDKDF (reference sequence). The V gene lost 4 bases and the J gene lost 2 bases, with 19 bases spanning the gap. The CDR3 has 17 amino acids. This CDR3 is CATSTPQGSPFTDTQYF. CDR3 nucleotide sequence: TGTGCCACCAGCACCCCTCAGGGTAGTCCCTTCACAGATACGCAGTATTTT.

The DNA for the CDR3 is TGCGCCAGCAGTAGTGGGGGGACAGTAAAAGCAGATACGCAGTATTTT. Translation gives CASSSGGTVKADTQYF. The chain is built from TRBV5-1 and TRBJ2-3; D is possibly TRBD1 (7 bases). Germline CDR1 SGHRS, CDR2 YFSETQ. Trimming took 5 bases from V and 4 from J, leaving 20 bases between them. This CDR3 comprises 16 residues.

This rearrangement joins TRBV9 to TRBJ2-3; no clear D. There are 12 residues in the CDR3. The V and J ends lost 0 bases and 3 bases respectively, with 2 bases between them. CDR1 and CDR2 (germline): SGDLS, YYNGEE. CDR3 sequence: CASSVATDTQYF. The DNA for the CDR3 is TGTGCCAGCAGCGTAGCTACAGATACGCAGTATTTT.

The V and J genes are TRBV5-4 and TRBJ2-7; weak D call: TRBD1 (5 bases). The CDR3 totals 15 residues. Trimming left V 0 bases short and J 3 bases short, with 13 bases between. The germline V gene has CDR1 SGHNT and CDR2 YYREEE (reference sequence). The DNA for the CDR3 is TGTGCCAGCAGCTTGGGACGTCAGGGTAGCTACGAGCAGTACTTC. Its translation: CASSLGRQGSYEQYF.

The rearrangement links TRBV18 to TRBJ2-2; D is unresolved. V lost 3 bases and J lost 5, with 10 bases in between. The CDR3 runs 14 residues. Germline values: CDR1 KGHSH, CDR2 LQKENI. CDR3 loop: CASSPSAGTGELFF. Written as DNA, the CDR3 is TGTGCCAGCTCACCCTCCGCCGGGACCGGGGAGCTGTTTTTT.

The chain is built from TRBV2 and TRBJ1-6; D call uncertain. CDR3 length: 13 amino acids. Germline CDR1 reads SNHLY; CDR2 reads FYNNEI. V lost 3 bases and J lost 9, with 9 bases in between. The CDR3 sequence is CASSDGAGSPLHF. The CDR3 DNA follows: TGTGCCAGCAGTGACGGAGCGGGTTCACCCCTCCACTTT.